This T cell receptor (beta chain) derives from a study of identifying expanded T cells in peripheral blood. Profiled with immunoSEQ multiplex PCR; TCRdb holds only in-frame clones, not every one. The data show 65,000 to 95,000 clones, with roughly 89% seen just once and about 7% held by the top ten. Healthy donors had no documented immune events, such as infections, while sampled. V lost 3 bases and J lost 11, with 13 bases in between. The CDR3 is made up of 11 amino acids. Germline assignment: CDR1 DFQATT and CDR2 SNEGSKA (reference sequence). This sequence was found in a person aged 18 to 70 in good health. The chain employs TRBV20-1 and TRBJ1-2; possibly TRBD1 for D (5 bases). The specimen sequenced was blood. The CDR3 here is CSARPDRVYTF. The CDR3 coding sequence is TGCAGTGCTAGGCCCGACAGAGTTTACACCTTC.